This T cell receptor (beta chain) was captured in a study of blood T cell repertoires in COVID-19. At the level of the study: The study drew acute and convalescent COVID-19 samples from the United States, Italy and Spain. T cells, B-cell-depleted T cells, or PBMCs supplied cDNA or gDNA.

Cohorts were based on clinical histories the participants reported. Profiled with immunoSEQ multiplex PCR; TCRdb holds only in-frame clones, not every one. The sample yields some 70,000 clones, 88% seen once. Germline CDR1 and CDR2: SGHNT and YYREEE (reference sequence). Germline trimming cut 2 bases from V and 5 bases from J; bases unmatched to any gene: 6. The CDR3 covers 14 residues. This TCR derives from a woman in her thirties or forties who had recovered from COVID-19. The chain is built from TRBV5-4 and TRBJ2-5, with 7 bases identical to TRBD2. Sequenced material: PBMCs or T cells enriched from blood (not recorded which). The CDR3 protein is CASSLGLGRETQYF. In DNA form, the CDR3 reads TGTGCCAGCAGCTTAGGACTAGGCCGGGAGACCCAGTACTTC. Drawing the rest from reference TRBV5-4 and TRBJ2-5, the complete variable domain is ETGVTQSPTHLIKTRGQQVTLRCSSQSGHNTVSWYQQALGQGPQFIFQYYREEENGRGNFPPRFSGLQFPNYSSELNVNALELDDSALYLCASSLGLGRETQYFGPGTRLLVL.